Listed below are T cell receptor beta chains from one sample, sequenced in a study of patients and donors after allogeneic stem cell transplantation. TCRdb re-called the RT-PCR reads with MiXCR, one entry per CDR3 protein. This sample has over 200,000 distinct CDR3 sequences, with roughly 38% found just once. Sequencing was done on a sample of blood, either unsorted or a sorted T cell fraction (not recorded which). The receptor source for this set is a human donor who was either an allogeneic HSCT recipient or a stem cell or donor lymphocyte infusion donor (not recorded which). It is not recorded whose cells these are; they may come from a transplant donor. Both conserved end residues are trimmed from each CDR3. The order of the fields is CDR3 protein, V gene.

ATSPYDRAYGYT,TRBV24-1
ASSLTSGGETQY,TRBV12-3/TRBV12-4
ASSFRTRGNTEAF,TRBV28
ASSLVAGANTEAF,TRBV5-5
ASSLVRRSTDTQY,TRBV7-8
ASRRGGGITGGYT,TRBV12-3/TRBV12-4
ASSSVTYEQY,TRBV5-1
ASKGSQPYNEQF,TRBV19
ASSRGGGSYNEQF,TRBV13
ASSLAGIQY,TRBV7-2
ASSLGGVDEQF,TRBV7-9
ASSLAENQPQH,TRBV7-9
ASSLWGRLNMNTEAF,TRBV28
ASSGQIRKEKLF,TRBV6-5
ASSFPPQGDSPLH,TRBV7-8
ASSGGAGQPQH,TRBV9
ASSLGGFVYNEQF,TRBV5-1
ASSDPRGSTGELF,TRBV28
ASSTARIYGYT,TRBV12-3/TRBV12-4